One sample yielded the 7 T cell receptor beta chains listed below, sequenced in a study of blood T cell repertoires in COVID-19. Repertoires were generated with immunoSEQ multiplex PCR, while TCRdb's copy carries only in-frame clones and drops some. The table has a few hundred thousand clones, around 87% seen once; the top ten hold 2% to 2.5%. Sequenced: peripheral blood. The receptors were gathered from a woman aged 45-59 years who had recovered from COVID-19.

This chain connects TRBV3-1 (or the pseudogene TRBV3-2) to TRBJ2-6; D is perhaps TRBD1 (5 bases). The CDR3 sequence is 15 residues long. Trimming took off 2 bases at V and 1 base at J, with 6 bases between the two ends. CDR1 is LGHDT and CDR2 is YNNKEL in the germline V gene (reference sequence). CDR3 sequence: CASSQQGSGANVLTF. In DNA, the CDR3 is TGTGCCAGCAGCCAACAGGGATCTGGGGCCAACGTCCTGACTTTC.

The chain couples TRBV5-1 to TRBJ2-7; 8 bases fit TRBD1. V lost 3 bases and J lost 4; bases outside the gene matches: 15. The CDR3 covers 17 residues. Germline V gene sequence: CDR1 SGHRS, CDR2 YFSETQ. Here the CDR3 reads CASSWALTGATSYEQYF. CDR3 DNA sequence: TGCGCCAGCAGCTGGGCACTGACAGGGGCTACATCTTACGAGCAGTACTTC.

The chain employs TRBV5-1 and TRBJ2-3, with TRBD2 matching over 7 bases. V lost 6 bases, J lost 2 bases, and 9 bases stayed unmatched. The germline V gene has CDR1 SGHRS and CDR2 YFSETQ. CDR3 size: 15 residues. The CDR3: CASMETSAYTDTQYF. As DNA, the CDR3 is TGCGCCAGCATGGAAACTAGCGCCTACACAGATACGCAGTATTTT.

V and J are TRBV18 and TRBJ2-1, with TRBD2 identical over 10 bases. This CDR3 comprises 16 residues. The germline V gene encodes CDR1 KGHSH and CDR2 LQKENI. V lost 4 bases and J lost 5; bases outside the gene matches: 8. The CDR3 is CASSLRTSGKHNEQFF. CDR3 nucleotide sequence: TGTGCCAGCTCACTGCGGACTAGCGGTAAACACAATGAGCAGTTCTTC.

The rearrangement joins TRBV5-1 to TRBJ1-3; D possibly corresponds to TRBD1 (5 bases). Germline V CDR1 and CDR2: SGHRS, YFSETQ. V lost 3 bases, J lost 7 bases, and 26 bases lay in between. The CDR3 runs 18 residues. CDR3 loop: CASSYRDSYTTAVNTIYF. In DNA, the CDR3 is TGCGCCAGCAGCTACCGGGACTCCTACACCACGGCAGTGAACACCATATATTTT.

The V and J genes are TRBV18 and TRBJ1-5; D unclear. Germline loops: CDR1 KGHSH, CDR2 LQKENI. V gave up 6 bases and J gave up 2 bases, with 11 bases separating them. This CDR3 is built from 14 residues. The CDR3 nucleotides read TGTGCCAGCTCCCTAAGTCAGGGCAATCAGCCCCAGCATTTT. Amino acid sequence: CASSLSQGNQPQHF.

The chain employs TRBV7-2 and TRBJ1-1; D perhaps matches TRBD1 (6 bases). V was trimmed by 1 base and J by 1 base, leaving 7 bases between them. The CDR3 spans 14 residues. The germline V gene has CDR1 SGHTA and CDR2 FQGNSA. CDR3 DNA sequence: TGTGCCAGCAGCTTAGGGGGACAGAACACTGAAGCTTTCTTT. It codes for CASSLGGQNTEAFF. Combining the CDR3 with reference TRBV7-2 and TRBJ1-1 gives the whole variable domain GAGVSQSPSNKVTEKGKDVELRCDPISGHTALYWYRQSLGQGLEFLIYFQGNSAPDKSGLPSDRFSAERTGGSVSTLTIQRTQQEDSAVYLCASSLGGQNTEAFFGQGTRLTVV.